The 12 T cell receptor beta chains below were found in one sample sequenced in a study of cytomegalovirus exposure and HLA in healthy donors. The PCR ran on 60 Vbeta and 13 Jbeta primers. Here immunoSEQ multiplex PCR was the method, and the copy in TCRdb shows in-frame clones only, minus some. The sample shows 100,000 to 150,000 clones, around three quarters of them seen only once. Specimen: PBMCs. These receptors all come from a female donor in good health and CMV-seronegative.

The rearrangement joins TRBV25-1 to TRBJ2-1, with 8 positions matching TRBD2. V lost 1 base to trimming and J lost 5 bases; unmatched junction nucleotides: 13. Germline CDR1 and CDR2: MGHDK and SYGVNS. This CDR3 is 18 amino acids long. The CDR3 protein is CASSEFFPSGSNDNEQFF. The CDR3 DNA follows: TGTGCCAGCAGTGAATTTTTCCCAAGCGGGAGCAACGACAATGAGCAGTTCTTC. Full variable domain (remainder filled in from reference TRBV25-1 and TRBJ2-1): EADIYQTPRYLVIGTGKKITLECSQTMGHDKMYWYQQDPGMELHLIHYSYGVNSTEKGDLSSESTVSRIRTEHFPLTLESARPSHTSQYLCASSEFFPSGSNDNEQFFGPGTRLTVL.

The table lists this clone with a count of one. The chain couples TRBV28 to TRBJ1-5; TRBD1 agrees at 8 bases. This CDR3 has 16 amino acids. V shed 6 bases and J 6 bases; nucleotides not matched to a gene: 13. Germline CDR1 and CDR2: MDHEN and SYDVKM. Here the CDR3 DNA reads TGTGCCAGCAGCTCGACCCCGGGACAGGTAATTCAGCCCCAGCATTTT. It yields the protein CASSSTPGQVIQPQHF. Combining the CDR3 with reference TRBV28 and TRBJ1-5 gives the whole variable domain DVKVTQSSRYLVKRTGEKVFLECVQDMDHENMFWYRQDPGLGLRLIYFSYDVKMKEKGDIPEGYSVSREKKERFSLILESASTNQTSMYLCASSSTPGQVIQPQHFGDGTRLSIL.

This chain joins TRBV30 and TRBJ1-4; D call uncertain. Trimming pared 0 bases from V and 2 bases from J, leaving 10 bases between. Germline-derived CDR1 and CDR2 are GTSNPN and SVGIG (reference sequence). This CDR3 comprises 15 residues. CDR3 DNA: TGTGCCTGGAGTGTATATGTGGGCACTAATGAAAAACTGTTTTTT. Encoded protein: CAWSVYVGTNEKLFF.

CDR3 DNA: TGTGCCAGCAGCTTACACCGGGAGGGACAGAACAATCAGCCCCAGCATTTT. Translating gives CASSLHREGQNNQPQHF. The chain combines TRBV11-2 with TRBJ1-5, with 7 nucleotides matching TRBD1. This CDR3 spans 17 amino acids. With V trimmed by 2 bases and J by 3 bases, 10 bases remained unmatched. Per germline, CDR1 SGHAT and CDR2 FQNNGV. Together with reference TRBV11-2 and TRBJ1-5, the CDR3 gives the full variable domain: EAGVAQSPRYKIIEKRQSVAFWCNPISGHATLYWYQQILGQGPKLLIQFQNNGVVDDSQLPKDRFSAERLKGVDSTLKIQPAKLEDSAVYLCASSLHREGQNNQPQHFGDGTRLSIL.

V is TRBV19 and J is TRBJ1-4; D not resolved. Germline V lookup: CDR1 LNHDA, CDR2 SQIVND (reference sequence). This CDR3 region has 13 residues. The V gene lost 3 bases and the J gene lost 6 bases, with 8 bases spanning the gap. The DNA for the CDR3 is TGTGCCAGTAGTATTGGGCGGGATGAAAAACTGTTTTTT. It codes for CASSIGRDEKLFF.

CDR3 amino acids: CASSLARGNRVTGELFF. DNA for the CDR3: TGTGCCAGCAGCTTAGCGCGAGGCAACCGGGTGACCGGGGAGCTGTTTTTT. The V and J genes are TRBV7-9 and TRBJ2-2; no firm D call. This CDR3 contains 17 residues. Germline CDR1 SEHNR, CDR2 FQNEAQ (reference sequence). V lost 0 bases, J lost 5 bases, and 16 bases lay in between. Using reference TRBV7-9 and TRBJ2-2 for the parts outside the CDR3, the full variable domain is DTGVSQNPRHKITKRGQNVTFRCDPISEHNRLYWYRQTLGQGPEFLTYFQNEAQLEKSRLLSDRFSAERPKGSFSTLEIQRTEQGDSAMYLCASSLARGNRVTGELFFGEGSRLTVL.

The table lists this clone with a count of one. This chain uses TRBV6-1 with TRBJ2-7; possibly TRBD2 for D (6 bases). Germline V gives CDR1 MNHNS, CDR2 SASEGT. The CDR3 has 14 residues. The V gene lost 6 bases and the J gene lost 4 bases, with 16 bases spanning the gap. CDR3 residues: CASRTGTAFYEQYF. CDR3 DNA sequence: TGTGCCAGCAGGACCGGGACTGCTTTTTACGAGCAGTACTTC.

The table lists this clone with a few counts. This rearrangement joins TRBV7-9 to TRBJ1-4; D is perhaps TRBD1 (6 bases). The CDR3 spans 13 residues. V was shortened by 5 bases and J by 7 bases, with 11 bases between the two germline ends. CDR1 is SEHNR, CDR2 FQNEAQ, per germline (reference sequence). CDR3 sequence (DNA): TGTGCCAGCAGCGCAGGGGTGGGTGAAAAACTGTTTTTT. This sequence encodes CASSAGVGEKLFF.

The V call is TRBV5-1, the J call TRBJ1-2, with a tentative D call TRBD1 (5 bases). Trimming pared 4 bases from V and 2 bases from J, leaving 15 bases between. The CDR3 runs 15 residues. CDR1 is SGHRS and CDR2 is YFSETQ in the germline V gene. The CDR3 is CASSRGGGNNYGYTF. The CDR3 bases are TGCGCCAGCAGCCGGGGCGGGGGTAACAACTATGGCTACACCTTC.

This clone showed up just a few times. The chain recombines TRBV12-1 with TRBJ2-7; TRBD2, the table's D call, lacks a check against the DNA. TRBV12-1 corresponds to a pseudogene. This CDR3 is built from 15 residues. This CDR3 reads CASSNRPGTSYEQYF. CDR3 bases: TGTGCCAGCAGCAACAGACCCGGGACTAGCTACGAGCAGTACTTC.

J is TRBJ1-5 and V is TRBV18; D might be TRBD1 (5 bases). Germline lookup yields CDR1 KGHSH and CDR2 LQKENI. The V gene lost 1 base and the J gene lost 6 bases, with 10 bases spanning the gap. The CDR3 has 14 residues. The CDR3: CASSPQKGFQPQHF. The CDR3 bases are TGTGCCAGCTCACCACAGAAGGGGTTTCAGCCCCAGCATTTT.

The gene calls are TRBV7-9 and TRBJ2-3; D is perhaps TRBD1 (5 bases). The CDR3 runs to 11 residues. CDR1 is SEHNR, CDR2 FQNEAQ, per germline (reference sequence). V shed 7 bases and J shed 6 bases, with 8 bases lying between them. The CDR3 spells CASKGADTQYF. The CDR3 nucleotides are TGTGCCAGCAAAGGGGCTGATACGCAGTATTTT.